This TCR beta chain was recorded in a study of T cells in Graves' hyperthyroidism and ophthalmopathy. The CDR3 is 17 residues long. Germline V CDR1 and CDR2: SGDLS, YYNGEE. The trim removed 3 bases at V and 1 base at J, leaving 9 bases unmatched. Amplification yielded TCR beta CDR3 regions, with RNA transcripts as the source. The TCR CDR3 was amplified in a first-round RT-PCR using the HTBI primer set. TCRdb re-derived calls from the multiplex PCR reads in MiXCR, one entry per CDR3 protein. The sample shows a few hundred thousand distinct CDR3 sequences, about a sixth of them seen only once. The receptor was derived from a woman in her sixties or seventies with Graves' ophthalmopathy. The chain carries TRBV9 and TRBJ2-2; 7 nucleotides agree with TRBD1. Sequences were obtained from blood. As DNA, the CDR3 is TGTGCCAGCAGCGAAATAGGGACAGCTCGGAACACCGGGGAGCTGTTTTTT. It translates to CASSEIGTARNTGELFF.